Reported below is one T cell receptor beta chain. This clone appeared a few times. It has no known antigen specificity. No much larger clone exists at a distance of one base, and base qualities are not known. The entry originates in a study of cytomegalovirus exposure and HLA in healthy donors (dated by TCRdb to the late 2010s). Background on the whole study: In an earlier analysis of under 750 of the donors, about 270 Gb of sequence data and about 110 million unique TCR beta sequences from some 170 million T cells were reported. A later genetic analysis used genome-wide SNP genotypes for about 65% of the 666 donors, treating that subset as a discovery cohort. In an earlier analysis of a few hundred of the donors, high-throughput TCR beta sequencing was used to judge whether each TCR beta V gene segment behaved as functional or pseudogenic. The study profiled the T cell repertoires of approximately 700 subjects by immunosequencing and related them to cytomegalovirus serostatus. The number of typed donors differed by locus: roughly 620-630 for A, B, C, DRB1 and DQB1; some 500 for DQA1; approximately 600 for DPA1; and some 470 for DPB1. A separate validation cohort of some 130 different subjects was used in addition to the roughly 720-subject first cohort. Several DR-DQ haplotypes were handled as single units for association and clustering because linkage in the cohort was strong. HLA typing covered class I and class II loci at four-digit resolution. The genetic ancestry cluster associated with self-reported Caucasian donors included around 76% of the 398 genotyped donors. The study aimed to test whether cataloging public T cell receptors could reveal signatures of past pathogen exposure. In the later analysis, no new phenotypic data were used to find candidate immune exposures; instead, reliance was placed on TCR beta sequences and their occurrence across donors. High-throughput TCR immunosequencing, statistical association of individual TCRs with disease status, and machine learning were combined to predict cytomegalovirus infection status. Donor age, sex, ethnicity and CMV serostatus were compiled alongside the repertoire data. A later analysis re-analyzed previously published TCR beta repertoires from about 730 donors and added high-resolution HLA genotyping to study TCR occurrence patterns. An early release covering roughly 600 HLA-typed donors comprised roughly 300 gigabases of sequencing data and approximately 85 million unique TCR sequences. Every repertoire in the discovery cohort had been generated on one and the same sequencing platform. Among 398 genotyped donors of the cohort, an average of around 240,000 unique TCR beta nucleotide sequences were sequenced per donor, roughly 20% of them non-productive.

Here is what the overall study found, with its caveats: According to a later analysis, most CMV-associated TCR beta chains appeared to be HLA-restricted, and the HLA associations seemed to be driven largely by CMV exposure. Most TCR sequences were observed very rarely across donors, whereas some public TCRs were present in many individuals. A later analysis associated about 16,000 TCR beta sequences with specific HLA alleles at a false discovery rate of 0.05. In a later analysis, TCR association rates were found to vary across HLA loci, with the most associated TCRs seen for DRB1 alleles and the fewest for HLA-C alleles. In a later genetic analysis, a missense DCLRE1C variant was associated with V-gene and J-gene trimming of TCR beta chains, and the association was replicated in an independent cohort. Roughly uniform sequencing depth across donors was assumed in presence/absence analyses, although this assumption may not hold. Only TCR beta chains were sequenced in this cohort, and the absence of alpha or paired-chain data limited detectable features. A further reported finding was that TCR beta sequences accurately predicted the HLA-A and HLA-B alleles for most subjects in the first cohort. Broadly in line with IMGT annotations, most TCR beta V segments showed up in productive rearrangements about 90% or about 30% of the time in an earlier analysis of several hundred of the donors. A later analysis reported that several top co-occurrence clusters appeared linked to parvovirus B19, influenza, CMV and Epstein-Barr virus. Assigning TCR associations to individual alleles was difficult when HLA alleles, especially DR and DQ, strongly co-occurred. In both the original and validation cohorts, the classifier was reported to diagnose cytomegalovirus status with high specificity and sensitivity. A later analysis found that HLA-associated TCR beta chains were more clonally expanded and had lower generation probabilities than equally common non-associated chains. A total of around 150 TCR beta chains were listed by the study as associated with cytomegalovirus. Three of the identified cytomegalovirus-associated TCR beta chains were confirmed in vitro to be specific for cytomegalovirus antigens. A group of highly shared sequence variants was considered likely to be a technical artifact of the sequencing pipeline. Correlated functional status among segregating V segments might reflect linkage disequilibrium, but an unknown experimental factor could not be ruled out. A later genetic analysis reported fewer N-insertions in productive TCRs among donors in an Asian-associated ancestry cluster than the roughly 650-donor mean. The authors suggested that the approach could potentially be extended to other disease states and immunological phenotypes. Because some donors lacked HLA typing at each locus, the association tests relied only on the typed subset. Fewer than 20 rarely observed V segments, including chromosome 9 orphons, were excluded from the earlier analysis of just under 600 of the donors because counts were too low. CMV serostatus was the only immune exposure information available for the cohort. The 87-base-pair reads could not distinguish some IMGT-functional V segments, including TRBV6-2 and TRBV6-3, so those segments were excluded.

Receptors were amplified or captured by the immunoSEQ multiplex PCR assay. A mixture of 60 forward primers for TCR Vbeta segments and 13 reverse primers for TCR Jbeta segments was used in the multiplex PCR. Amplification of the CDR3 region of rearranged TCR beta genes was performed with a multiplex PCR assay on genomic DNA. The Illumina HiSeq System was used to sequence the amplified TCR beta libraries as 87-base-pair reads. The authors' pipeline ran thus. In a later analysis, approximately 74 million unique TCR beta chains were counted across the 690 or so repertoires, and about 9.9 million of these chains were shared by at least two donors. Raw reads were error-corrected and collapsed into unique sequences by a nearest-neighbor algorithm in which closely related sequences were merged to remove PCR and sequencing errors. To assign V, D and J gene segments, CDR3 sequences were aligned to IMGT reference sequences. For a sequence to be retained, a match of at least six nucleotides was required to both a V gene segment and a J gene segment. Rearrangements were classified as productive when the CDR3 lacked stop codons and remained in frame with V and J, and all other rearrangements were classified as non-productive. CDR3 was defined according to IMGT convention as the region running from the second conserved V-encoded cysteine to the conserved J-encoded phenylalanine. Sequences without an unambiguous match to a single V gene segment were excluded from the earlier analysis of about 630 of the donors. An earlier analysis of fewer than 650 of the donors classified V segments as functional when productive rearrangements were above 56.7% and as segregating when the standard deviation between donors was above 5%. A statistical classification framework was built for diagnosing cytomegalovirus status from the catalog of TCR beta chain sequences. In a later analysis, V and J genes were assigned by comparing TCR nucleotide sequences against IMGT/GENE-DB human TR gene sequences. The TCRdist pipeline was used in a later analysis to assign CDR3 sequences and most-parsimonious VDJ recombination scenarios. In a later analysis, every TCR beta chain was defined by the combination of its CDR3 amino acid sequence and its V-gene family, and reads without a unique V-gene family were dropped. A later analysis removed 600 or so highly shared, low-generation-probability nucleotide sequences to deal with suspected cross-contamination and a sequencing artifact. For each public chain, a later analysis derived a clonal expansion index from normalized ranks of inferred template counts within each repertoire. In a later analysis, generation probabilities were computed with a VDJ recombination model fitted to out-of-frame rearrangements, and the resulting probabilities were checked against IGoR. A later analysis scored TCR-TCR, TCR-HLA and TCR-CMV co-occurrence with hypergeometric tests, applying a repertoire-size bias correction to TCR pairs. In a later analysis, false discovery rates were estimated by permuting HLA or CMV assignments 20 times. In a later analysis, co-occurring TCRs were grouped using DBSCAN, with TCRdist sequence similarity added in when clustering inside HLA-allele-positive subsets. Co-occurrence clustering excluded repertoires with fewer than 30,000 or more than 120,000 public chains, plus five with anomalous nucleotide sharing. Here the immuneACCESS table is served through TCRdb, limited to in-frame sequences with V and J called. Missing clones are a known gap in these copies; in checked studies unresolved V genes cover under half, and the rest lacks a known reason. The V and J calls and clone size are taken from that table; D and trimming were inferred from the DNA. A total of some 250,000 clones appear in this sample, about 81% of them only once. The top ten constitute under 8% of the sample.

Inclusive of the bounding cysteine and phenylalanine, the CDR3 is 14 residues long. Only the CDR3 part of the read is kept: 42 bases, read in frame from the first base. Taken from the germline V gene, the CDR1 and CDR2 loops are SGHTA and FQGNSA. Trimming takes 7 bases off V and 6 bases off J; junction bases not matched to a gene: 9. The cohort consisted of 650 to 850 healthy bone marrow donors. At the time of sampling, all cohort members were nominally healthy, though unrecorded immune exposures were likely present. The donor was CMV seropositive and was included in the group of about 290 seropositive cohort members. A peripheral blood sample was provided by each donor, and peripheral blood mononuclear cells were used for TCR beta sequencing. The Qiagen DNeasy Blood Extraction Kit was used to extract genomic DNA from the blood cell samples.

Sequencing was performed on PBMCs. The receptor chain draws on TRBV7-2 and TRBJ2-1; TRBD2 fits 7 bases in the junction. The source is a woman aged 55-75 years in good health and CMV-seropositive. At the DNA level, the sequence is TGTGCCAGCAAGGGACTACCGAGGGGCAATGAGCAGTTCTTC. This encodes CASKGLPRGNEQFF.